Below are 31 T cell receptor beta chains sequenced from a single sample in a study of blood T cell repertoires in COVID-19. Here immunoSEQ multiplex PCR was the method, and the copy in TCRdb shows in-frame clones only, minus some. The sample has some 130,000 clones; 75% to 90% are singletons. Material for sequencing was PBMCs or T cells enriched from blood (not recorded which). All receptors derive from a man aged 25 to 40 who had recovered from COVID-19.

CDR3 nucleotides: TGTGCCAGTAGCCCGGGACAGGGGATTGGAGAGCAGTACGTC. It yields the protein CASSPGQGIGEQYV. This chain connects TRBV19 to TRBJ2-7, with 10 nucleotides matching TRBD1. This CDR3 has 14 residues. Per the germline V gene, CDR1 is LNHDA and CDR2 is SQIVND (reference sequence). V lost 6 bases, J lost 7 bases, and 9 bases stayed unmatched.

The chain uses TRBV10-1 and TRBJ2-7; 10 bases line up with TRBD2. The CDR3 is 15 amino acids. CDR1 is WNHNN, CDR2 SYGVQD, per germline (reference sequence). Trimming took 4 bases from V and 4 from J; bases not matched to a gene: 7. The DNA for the CDR3 is TGCGCCAGCAGTGTAGGGCTAGCGGGAGTGTACGAGCAGTACTTC. As protein: CASSVGLAGVYEQYF.

The rearrangement joins TRBV7-9 to TRBJ1-1, with D possibly TRBD1 on 6 matching bases. Germline CDR1 is SEHNR and CDR2 is FQNEAQ (reference sequence). There are 16 residues in the CDR3. V lost 5 bases to trimming and J lost 2 bases, with 18 bases between them. The DNA for the CDR3 is TGTGCCAGCAGCCTAGGGCTCACAGGGAGAAACACTGAAGCTTTCTTT. It translates to CASSLGLTGRNTEAFF.

CDR3 loop: CASSAFRDPNYGYTF. CDR3 nucleotide sequence: TGTGCCAGCAGCGCGTTCAGGGATCCAAACTATGGCTACACCTTC. The genes are TRBV7-9 and TRBJ1-2; D possibly corresponds to TRBD1 (5 bases). This CDR3 contains 15 residues. From germline, CDR1 is SEHNR and CDR2 FQNEAQ (reference sequence). Trimming cost V 5 bases and J 2 bases, with 15 bases left between them.

This chain connects TRBV29-1 to TRBJ1-1; D gene unclear. V gave up 0 bases and J gave up 3 bases, with 5 bases separating them. The CDR3 covers 12 residues. Germline V lookup: CDR1 SQVTM, CDR2 ANQGSEA. The CDR3 coding sequence is TGCAGCGTTGAAGACATTTACACTGAAGCTTTCTTT. Translation: CSVEDIYTEAFF.

This CDR3 reads CASSGLAGSSETQYF. CDR3 sequence (DNA): TGTGCCAGCAGCGGACTTGCTGGGTCGTCGGAGACCCAGTACTTC. The V call is TRBV2, the J call TRBJ2-5; the D gene is possibly TRBD2 (5 bases). CDR3 size: 15 residues. Trimming took 6 bases from V and 5 from J, leaving 19 bases between them. Germline V gives CDR1 SNHLY, CDR2 FYNNEI.

This chain uses TRBV28 with TRBJ2-3; 9 nucleotides agree with TRBD1. The trim removed 7 bases at V and 3 bases at J, leaving 5 bases unmatched. Germline values: CDR1 MDHEN, CDR2 SYDVKM. CDR3 length: 14 amino acids. The chain's CDR3 is CASNTGQGTDTQYF. The CDR3 bases are TGTGCCAGCAATACGGGACAGGGAACAGATACGCAGTATTTT.

The chain employs TRBV12-3 or TRBV12-4 and TRBJ1-1; D is unclear. This CDR3 is 12 amino acids long. V lost 2 bases, J lost 6 bases, and 7 bases lay in between. Here the CDR3 reads CASSLRGSEAFF. CDR3 bases: TGTGCCAGCAGTTTACGGGGTTCTGAAGCTTTCTTT.

V and J are TRBV2 and TRBJ1-3; D is unresolved. Germline V gives CDR1 SNHLY, CDR2 FYNNEI. V was trimmed by 6 bases and J by 3 bases, leaving 9 bases between them. This CDR3 has 13 residues. The CDR3 DNA follows: TGTGCCAGCAGGAGGGATTTTGGAAACACCATATATTTT. This gives the protein CASRRDFGNTIYF.

The chain joins TRBV5-5 to TRBJ2-2, with 9 bases matching TRBD1. The CDR3 totals 16 residues. Germline trimming cut 2 bases from V and 4 bases from J; bases unmatched to any gene: 6. Germline V lookup: CDR1 SGHKS, CDR2 YYEKEE (reference sequence). This CDR3 is CASSLPGTGFTGELFF. The DNA of the CDR3 is TGTGCCAGCAGCTTACCAGGGACAGGGTTCACCGGGGAGCTGTTTTTT. The whole variable domain, filled in from reference TRBV5-5 and TRBJ2-2, reads DAGVTQSPTHLIKTRGQQVTLRCSPISGHKSVSWYQQVLGQGPQFIFQYYEKEERGRGNFPDRFSARQFPNYSSELNVNALLLGDSALYLCASSLPGTGFTGELFFGEGSRLTVL.

With regard to this clone: Additional DNA sequences in this sample encode the identical CDR3. V and J are TRBV25-1 and TRBJ2-1, with a tentative D call TRBD2 (6 bases). Looked up from germline, CDR1 is MGHDK and CDR2 is SYGVNS. The CDR3 loop spans 13 amino acids. Trimming cost V 2 bases and J 6 bases, with 8 bases left between them. The CDR3 coding sequence is TGTGCCAGCAGTGAACAGGGACTCAATGAGCAGTTCTTC. Protein product: CASSEQGLNEQFF.

This clone was seen once. The chain joins TRBV7-2 to TRBJ1-1; maybe TRBD1 (5 bases). Trimming took off 5 bases at V and 1 base at J, with 14 bases between the two ends. CDR3 length: 15 amino acids. Looked up from germline, CDR1 is SGHTA and CDR2 is FQGNSA. CDR3 amino acids: CASSLEGRGNTEAFF. The DNA of the CDR3 is TGTGCCAGCAGCCTTGAGGGGCGGGGGAACACTGAAGCTTTCTTT.

This rearrangement joins TRBV7-8 to TRBJ1-1; weak D call: TRBD1 (5 bases). The V end was cut by 5 bases, the J end by 5 bases, with 12 bases between. The CDR3 extends over 13 amino acids. CDR1 and CDR2 from the germline V gene are SGHVS and FQNEAQ. The CDR3 loop is CASSPWQGTEAFF. The CDR3 DNA is TGTGCCAGCAGCCCCTGGCAGGGAACTGAAGCTTTCTTT.

This clone appeared once. The V and J genes are TRBV6-5 and TRBJ2-5; maybe TRBD2 (6 bases). Germline V gene data show CDR1 as MNHEY and CDR2 as SVGAGI. Trimming removed 0 bases from V and 7 bases from J, with 15 bases in between. The CDR3 length is 15 residues. The CDR3 bases are TGTGCCAGCAGTTACTCGTCCTCGTTGGGGGGGACCCAGTACTTC. Amino acid sequence: CASSYSSSLGGTQYF.

The chain links TRBV6-4 to TRBJ2-3; 10 nucleotides line up with TRBD2. Germline V lookup: CDR1 MRHNA, CDR2 SNTAGT. The CDR3 spans 15 residues. V shed 0 bases and J 4 bases; nucleotides not matched to a gene: 1. The CDR3, as DNA: TGTGCCAGCAGTGACTCAGCGGGGGGGCCAGATACGCAGTATTTT. Its protein is CASSDSAGGPDTQYF.

The chain couples TRBV19 to TRBJ1-2; tentatively, D is TRBD1 (6 bases). The CDR3 consists of 12 residues. The germline V and J ends were trimmed by 6 bases and 7 bases, with 12 bases remaining between them. Germline loops: CDR1 LNHDA, CDR2 SQIVND (reference sequence). DNA of the CDR3: TGTGCCAGTAGGGCAGGGGATGCTGGCTACACCTTC. Translated: CASRAGDAGYTF.

CDR3 amino acids: CASSLSGGGEQFF. CDR3 DNA sequence: TGTGCCAGCAGTCTTAGCGGGGGGGGTGAGCAGTTCTTC. The chain recombines TRBV28 with TRBJ2-1, with 11 bases aligning to TRBD2. V lost 5 bases, J lost 9 bases, and 3 bases stayed unmatched. Germline assignment: CDR1 MDHEN and CDR2 SYDVKM. CDR3 length: 13 residues.

Written as DNA, the CDR3 is TGTGCCAGCAGCGTATCGGACAGGGGTTCTTACGAGCAGTACTTC. It yields the protein CASSVSDRGSYEQYF. V and J are TRBV9 and TRBJ2-7; 9 positions agree with TRBD1. The CDR3 is 15 residues long. Germline V gives CDR1 SGDLS, CDR2 YYNGEE. V shed 1 base and J 4 bases; nucleotides not matched to a gene: 6.

This clone occurred a few times. V gene TRBV4-1 combines with J gene TRBJ2-7, with no clear D. V was cut by 2 bases and J by 2 bases, with 13 bases left in between. In germline, CDR1 is MGHRA, CDR2 YSYEKL. The CDR3 is 15 residues long. This CDR3 is CASSQSLAETYEQYF. CDR3 sequence (DNA): TGCGCCAGCAGCCAATCTCTGGCAGAAACCTACGAGCAGTACTTC.

The chain combines TRBV4-1 with TRBJ1-3; 7 positions match TRBD1. Germline loops: CDR1 MGHRA, CDR2 YSYEKL. J gave up 0 bases and V 4 bases, and 0 bases lay outside the gene matches. This CDR3 contains 14 residues. CDR3 in DNA: TGCGCCAGCAGCCGGGACAGCTCTGGAAACACCATATATTTT. It codes for CASSRDSSGNTIYF.

This chain joins TRBV7-8 and TRBJ1-2; a possible D gene is TRBD1 (5 bases). The CDR3 is made up of 13 amino acids. The V and J ends lost 5 bases and 4 bases respectively, with 11 bases between them. Germline V gene sequence: CDR1 SGHVS, CDR2 FQNEAQ. CDR3 region: CASSAMGGYGYTF. The CDR3 DNA follows: TGTGCCAGCAGCGCCATGGGGGGCTATGGCTACACCTTC.

This clone has a handful of counts. The gene calls are TRBV7-6 and TRBJ1-2; D remains unclear. The CDR3 contains 13 residues. Trimming cost V 2 bases and J 7 bases, with 11 bases left between them. Per germline, CDR1 SGHVS and CDR2 FNYEAQ. CDR3 bases: TGTGCCAGCAGCTTATGGCAGTCGGGTGGCTACACCTTC. It translates to CASSLWQSGGYTF.

The chain joins TRBV2 to TRBJ2-5; D ambiguous. The germline V gene has CDR1 SNHLY and CDR2 FYNNEI. V was clipped by 6 bases and J by 5 bases, with 7 bases between them. The CDR3 spans 11 residues. Here the CDR3 reads CASRYSETQYF. In DNA form, the CDR3 reads TGTGCCAGCAGATACAGCGAGACCCAGTACTTC. Full variable domain (missing parts from reference TRBV2 and TRBJ2-5): EPEVTQTPSHQVTQMGQEVILRCVPISNHLYFYWYRQILGQKVEFLVSFYNNEISEKSEIFDDQFSVERPDGSNFTLKIRSTKLEDSAMYFCASRYSETQYFGPGTRLLVL.

V gene TRBV3-1 (or the pseudogene TRBV3-2) combines with J gene TRBJ1-2, with D unclear. This CDR3 spans 15 amino acids. The V end lost 4 bases, the J end lost 0 bases, and 12 bases lay between the germline ends. CDR1 is LGHDT and CDR2 is YNNKEL in the germline V gene (reference sequence). The DNA for the CDR3 is TGTGCCAGCAGCCCCCCGGGAACCGCTAACTATGGCTACACCTTC. Translating it yields CASSPPGTANYGYTF.

This chain joins TRBV18 and TRBJ1-3, with D uncertain. With 1 base removed from V and 4 bases from J, the gap between germline ends came to 11 bases. The length of the CDR3 is 15 residues. Germline V gives CDR1 KGHSH, CDR2 LQKENI. CDR3 residues: CASSPQRGAGNTIYF. CDR3 coding DNA: TGTGCCAGCTCACCACAGCGGGGTGCGGGAAACACCATATATTTT.

This chain uses TRBV9 with TRBJ1-5; D is uncertain. CDR1 SGDLS and CDR2 YYNGEE come from the germline V gene. The ends were cut back, 0 bases at V and 6 bases at J, with 10 bases in the middle. CDR3 size: 14 residues. The CDR3 region has the DNA TGTGCCAGCAGCGTAGGAGGCGGAAGTCAGCCCCAGCATTTT. Translated, it gives CASSVGGGSQPQHF.

The rearrangement uses TRBV2 and TRBJ2-7; 10 bases map to TRBD2. In germline, CDR1 is SNHLY, CDR2 FYNNEI. The CDR3 covers 16 residues. The trim removed 6 bases at V and 4 bases at J, leaving 12 bases unmatched. The CDR3 region has the DNA TGTGCCAGCAGCGACGAAAAAGCGGGAGGGCCTTACGAGCAGTACTTC. Protein: CASSDEKAGGPYEQYF.

This sequence joins TRBV18 and TRBJ2-1; 9 bases match TRBD2. The junction had 7 bases not matched to a gene; V was cut back by 2 bases and J by 2 bases. Germline lookup yields CDR1 KGHSH and CDR2 LQKENI. There are 17 residues in the CDR3. CDR3 coding DNA: TGTGCCAGCTCACCAACCTTGGCGGGAGGGGCCTACAATGAGCAGTTCTTC. Amino acid sequence: CASSPTLAGGAYNEQFF.

The genes are TRBV7-6 and TRBJ2-3; 8 bases fit TRBD2. CDR1 SGHVS and CDR2 FNYEAQ come from the germline V gene. This CDR3 comprises 16 residues. With V trimmed by 4 bases and J by 0 bases, 6 bases remained unmatched. CDR3 coding DNA: TGTGCCAGCAGCTGGGGTTCTAGCGGGAGCACAGATACGCAGTATTTT. Translated: CASSWGSSGSTDTQYF.

This chain connects TRBV7-9 to TRBJ2-3, with D hard to call. Trimming pared 5 bases from V and 1 base from J, leaving 10 bases between. Germline values: CDR1 SEHNR, CDR2 FQNEAQ (reference sequence). CDR3 length: 14 amino acids. CDR3 loop: CASSPSMGTDTQYF. The CDR3 DNA reads TGTGCCAGCAGCCCCTCTATGGGCACAGATACGCAGTATTTT. The complete variable domain, with remaining parts taken from reference TRBV7-9 and TRBJ2-3, reads DTGVSQNPRHKITKRGQNVTFRCDPISEHNRLYWYRQTLGQGPEFLTYFQNEAQLEKSRLLSDRFSAERPKGSFSTLEIQRTEQGDSAMYLCASSPSMGTDTQYFGPGTRLTVL.

V and J are TRBV6-5 and TRBJ2-7, with TRBD2 identical over 7 bases. V shed 5 bases and J 0 bases; nucleotides not matched to a gene: 7. CDR1 and CDR2 (germline): MNHEY, SVGAGI. The CDR3 has 15 amino acids. The CDR3 coding sequence is TGTGCCAGCAGTCGGGGAGGGCAGCTCTCCTACGAGCAGTACTTC. It encodes CASSRGGQLSYEQYF.